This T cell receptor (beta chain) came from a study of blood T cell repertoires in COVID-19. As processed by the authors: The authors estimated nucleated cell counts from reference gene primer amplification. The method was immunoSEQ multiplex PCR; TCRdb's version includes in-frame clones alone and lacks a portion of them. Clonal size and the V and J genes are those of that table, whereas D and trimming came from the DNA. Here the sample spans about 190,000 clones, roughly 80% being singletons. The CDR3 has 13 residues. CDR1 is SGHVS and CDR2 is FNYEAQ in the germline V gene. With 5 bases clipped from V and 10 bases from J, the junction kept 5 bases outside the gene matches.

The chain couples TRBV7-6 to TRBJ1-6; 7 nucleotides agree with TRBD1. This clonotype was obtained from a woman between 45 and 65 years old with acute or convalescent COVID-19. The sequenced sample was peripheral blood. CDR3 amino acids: CASSGTGASPLHF. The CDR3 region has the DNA TGTGCCAGCAGCGGAACAGGGGCCTCACCCCTCCACTTT.